This T cell receptor beta chain stems from a study of blood T cells in healthy people across ages. CDR3 length: 17 amino acids. Trimming removed 0 bases from V and 13 bases from J; junction bases left unmatched: 18. The germline V gene has CDR1 LNHNV and CDR2 YYDKDF (reference sequence). A second PCR of about 6 to 11 cycles used a sample-barcoded 5' primer and a J-beta primer mix. Using its own MiXCR run on the 5' RACE reads, TCRdb lists one record per CDR3 protein. Among under 2 million distinct CDR3 sequences listed, about 35% were seen once. This chain links TRBV15 with TRBJ2-4, with TRBD2 identical over 7 bases. The source is a young woman in good health. Source material: blood. CDR3 in DNA: TGTGCCACCAGCAGAGATCATGGGACCAGCGGGGTGCTTGAGCAGTACTTC. It specifies CATSRDHGTSGVLEQYF. The entire variable domain, with the rest obtained from reference TRBV15 and TRBJ2-4, is as follows: DAMVIQNPRYQVTQFGKPVTLSCSQTLNHNVMYWYQQKSSQAPKLLFHYYDKDFNNEADTPDNFQSRRPNTSFCFLDIRSPGLGDTAMYLCATSRDHGTSGVLEQYFGAGTRLSVL.